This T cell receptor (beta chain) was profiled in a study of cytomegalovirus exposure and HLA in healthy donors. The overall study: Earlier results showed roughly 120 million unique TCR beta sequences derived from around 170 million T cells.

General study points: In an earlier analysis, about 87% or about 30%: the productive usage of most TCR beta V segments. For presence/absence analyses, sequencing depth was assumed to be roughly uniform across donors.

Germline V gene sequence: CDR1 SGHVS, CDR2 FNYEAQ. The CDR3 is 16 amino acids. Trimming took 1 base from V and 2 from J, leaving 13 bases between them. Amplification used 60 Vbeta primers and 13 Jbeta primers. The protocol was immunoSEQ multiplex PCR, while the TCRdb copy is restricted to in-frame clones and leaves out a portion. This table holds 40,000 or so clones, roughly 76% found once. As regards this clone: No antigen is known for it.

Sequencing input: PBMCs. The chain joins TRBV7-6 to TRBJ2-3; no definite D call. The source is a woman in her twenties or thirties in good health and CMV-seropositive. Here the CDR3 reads CASSLEHSSYTDTQYF. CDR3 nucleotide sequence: TGTGCCAGCAGCTTAGAGCACAGCTCTTACACAGATACGCAGTATTTT.